Listed below are T cell receptor beta chains from one sample, sequenced in a study of T cell responses to AZD1222 COVID-19 vaccine. This table comes from immunoSEQ multiplex PCR, and its TCRdb copy is limited to in-frame clones, with some not included. Here the sample spans approximately 100,000 clones, 85% to 90% being singletons. The input for sequencing was peripheral blood, taken on day 0 of AZD1222 vaccination. Receptors originate from an adult in good health. Both conserved end residues are part of each CDR3. A D gene is named only where the DNA matches it firmly. Not every row has a clone size; where given, it reads once, few, many or a size class.

J gene,D gene,clone size,V gene,CDR3 protein,CDR3 DNA
TRBJ2-7,.,.,TRBV5-1,CASSYEGGEQYF,TGCGCCAGCAGCTATGAGGGAGGCGAGCAGTACTTC
TRBJ2-7,TRBD2,.,TRBV6-5,CASSYQRGGSYEQYF,TGTGCCAGCAGTTATCAGCGGGGGGGCTCGTACGAGCAGTACTTC
TRBJ2-5,.,.,TRBV6-5,CASSLQGRETQYF,TGTGCCAGCAGTCTCCAGGGACGAGAGACCCAGTACTTC
TRBJ1-5,TRBD1,.,TRBV29-1,CSVAQGASSNQPQHF,TGCAGCGTCGCCCAGGGGGCTTCTAGCAATCAGCCCCAGCATTTT
TRBJ2-1,.,once,TRBV10-1,CASRSEGAREQFF,TGCGCCAGCAGGTCGGAGGGGGCCCGAGAGCAGTTCTTC
TRBJ2-1,.,.,TRBV5-4,CASSFTGENEQFF,TGTGCCAGCAGCTTCACCGGGGAGAATGAGCAGTTCTTC
TRBJ1-2,.,.,TRBV19,CASSEQGDYGYTF,TGTGCCAGTAGCGAACAGGGCGACTATGGCTACACCTTC
TRBJ2-3,TRBD1,.,TRBV27,CASSQDRGLFALADTQYF,TGTGCCAGCAGCCAGGACAGGGGGCTCTTTGCGCTCGCAGATACGCAGTATTTT
TRBJ2-5,TRBD2,.,TRBV5-1,CASSYASGEVETQYF,TGCGCCAGCAGCTACGCTAGCGGGGAGGTTGAGACCCAGTACTTC
TRBJ1-5,.,.,TRBV5-8,CASSPDGYSNQPQHF,TGTGCCAGCAGCCCTGACGGATATAGCAATCAGCCCCAGCATTTT
TRBJ2-1,.,few,TRBV28,CASSFGRDYNEQFF,TGTGCCAGCAGTTTTGGCAGAGACTACAATGAGCAGTTCTTC
TRBJ2-2,.,.,TRBV6-1,CASSEARDPANTGELFF,TGTGCCAGCAGTGAAGCCCGGGACCCGGCGAACACCGGGGAGCTGTTTTTT
TRBJ2-7,TRBD2,.,TRBV10-3,CAIKQVGGRADEQYF,TGTGCCATCAAACAGGTCGGCGGGAGGGCTGACGAGCAGTACTTC
TRBJ1-2,.,.,TRBV25-1,CASSGGQISNYGYTF,TGTGCCAGCAGTGGAGGACAGATCTCTAACTATGGCTACACCTTC
TRBJ2-1,TRBD2,.,TRBV9,CASSEGLAGGNEQFF,TGTGCCAGCAGCGAAGGACTAGCGGGGGGAAATGAGCAGTTCTTC
TRBJ2-5,.,.,TRBV10-3,CAISESFETGSQETQYF,TGTGCCATCAGTGAGTCTTTCGAGACGGGCAGCCAAGAGACCCAGTACTTC
TRBJ2-2,.,.,TRBV19,CASRDGHLNTGELFF,TGTGCCAGTAGGGACGGACACTTGAACACCGGGGAGCTGTTTTTT
TRBJ2-5,TRBD2,once,TRBV19,CASSSLLAGEETQYF,TGTGCCAGTAGTAGCTTGCTAGCGGGGGAAGAGACCCAGTACTTC
TRBJ2-1,TRBD1,.,TRBV27,CASSLDRVNEQFF,TGTGCCAGCAGTTTAGACAGGGTAAATGAGCAGTTCTTC
TRBJ1-5,.,.,TRBV6-2/TRBV6-3,CASSSLIGDIFVNSNQPQHF,TGTGCCAGCAGTTCCCTCATCGGCGATATTTTTGTCAATAGCAATCAGCCCCAGCATTTT
TRBJ2-3,.,.,TRBV5-1,CASSLGLGMGTDTQYF,TGCGCCAGCAGCTTGGGTCTGGGGATGGGCACAGATACGCAGTATTTT
TRBJ1-3,.,.,TRBV7-8,CASSPGGGNSGNTIYF,TGTGCCAGCAGCCCTGGAGGAGGGAACTCTGGAAACACCATATATTTT
TRBJ1-1,.,.,TRBV2,CASSFFRQVVTEAFF,TGTGCCAGCAGTTTTTTTAGGCAGGTGGTGACTGAAGCTTTCTTT
TRBJ1-1,.,.,TRBV5-1,CASSFGGDTEAFF,TGCGCCAGCAGCTTCGGGGGTGACACTGAAGCTTTCTTT
TRBJ2-3,TRBD2,.,TRBV7-9,CASSNGLAGVDTQYF,TGTGCCAGCAGCAATGGACTAGCGGGCGTAGATACGCAGTATTTT
TRBJ1-6,.,.,TRBV7-9,CASSLSEGHNSPLHF,TGTGCCAGCAGCTTATCCGAGGGGCATAATTCACCCCTCCACTTT
TRBJ1-1,.,.,TRBV28,CASSLTSGQMNTEAFF,TGTGCCAGCAGTTTAACGTCAGGACAGATGAACACTGAAGCTTTCTTT
TRBJ2-3,.,.,TRBV9,CASRSDRRRTDTQYF,TGTGCCAGCAGGTCGGACAGACGACGCACAGATACGCAGTATTTT
TRBJ2-1,TRBD1,.,TRBV18,CASSPGQGYNEQFF,TGTGCCAGCTCACCGGGACAGGGCTACAATGAGCAGTTCTTC
TRBJ1-6,TRBD1,.,TRBV4-1,CASSQDPRIRQGTSPLHF,TGCGCCAGCAGCCAAGATCCTCGTATAAGACAGGGGACTTCACCCCTCCACTTT
TRBJ1-6,.,once,TRBV10-3,CAISERGTDSGSPLHF,TGTGCCATCAGTGAAAGAGGGACCGATTCCGGATCACCCCTCCACTTT
TRBJ2-2,.,.,TRBV18,CASSPQEAPVGELFF,TGTGCCAGCTCACCACAGGAGGCGCCGGTCGGGGAGCTGTTTTTT
TRBJ1-2,TRBD1,.,TRBV4-2,CASSHLGQGFDGYTF,TGTGCCAGCAGCCATCTTGGACAGGGCTTTGATGGCTACACCTTC
TRBJ2-3,.,.,TRBV5-1,CASSLEDRATDTQYF,TGCGCCAGCAGCTTGGAGGACCGCGCCACAGATACGCAGTATTTT
TRBJ1-5,.,.,TRBV28,CASSLGARNQPQHF,TGTGCCAGCAGTTTAGGGGCCAGGAATCAGCCCCAGCATTTT
TRBJ1-1,.,.,TRBV20-1,CSAARPTEAFF,TGCAGTGCGGCTCGACCCACTGAAGCTTTCTTT
TRBJ2-1,TRBD2,.,TRBV7-2,CASSLSPSGYRNEQFF,TGTGCCAGCAGCTTAAGTCCTAGCGGGTATCGCAATGAGCAGTTCTTC
TRBJ2-2,TRBD2,once,TRBV7-8,CASSLGGRVVTGELFF,TGTGCCAGCAGCTTAGGGGGGAGGGTGGTCACCGGGGAGCTGTTTTTT
TRBJ2-1,TRBD1,.,TRBV11-2,CASSKTGQGFDEQFF,TGTGCCAGCAGCAAGACGGGACAGGGGTTCGATGAGCAGTTCTTC
TRBJ2-2,.,once,TRBV5-1,CASRLADLLTGELFF,TGCGCCAGCAGGTTAGCGGATCTACTCACCGGGGAGCTGTTTTTT
TRBJ1-1,TRBD1,.,TRBV19,CASSIQGGNTEAFF,TGTGCCAGTAGTATACAGGGGGGGAACACTGAAGCTTTCTTT
TRBJ2-5,.,.,TRBV7-8,CASSLVGINSETQYF,TGTGCCAGCAGCTTAGTCGGGATTAACTCAGAGACCCAGTACTTC
TRBJ1-5,.,.,TRBV6-1,CASSEILWYFNQPQHF,TGTGCCAGCAGTGAAATTCTATGGTATTTCAATCAGCCCCAGCATTTT
TRBJ2-5,TRBD1,.,TRBV7-9,CASSLDRGLETQYF,TGTGCCAGCAGCTTAGACAGGGGGTTGGAGACCCAGTACTTC
TRBJ2-1,.,.,TRBV10-2,CASSEHHRAEYNEQFF,TGCGCCAGCAGTGAGCACCACAGGGCCGAATACAATGAGCAGTTCTTC
TRBJ1-1,.,.,TRBV3-1/TRBV3-2,CASSQDRGFSHTEAFF,TGTGCCAGCAGCCAAGATCGGGGGTTCTCACACACTGAAGCTTTCTTT
TRBJ2-2,.,.,TRBV7-9,CASSPRTANTGELFF,TGTGCCAGCAGCCCACGGACAGCGAACACCGGGGAGCTGTTTTTT
TRBJ1-2,.,.,TRBV4-1,CASSQDQGSGYTF,TGCGCCAGCAGCCAAGATCAGGGGTCGGGCTACACCTTC
TRBJ1-1,.,.,TRBV4-2,CASSQEGEGEAFF,TGTGCCAGCAGCCAAGAGGGGGAGGGTGAAGCTTTCTTT
TRBJ1-2,.,.,TRBV6-1,CASSEQGQNNYGYTF,TGTGCCAGCAGTGAACAAGGACAGAATAACTATGGCTACACCTTC
TRBJ1-1,.,few,TRBV12-3/TRBV12-4,CASSLGGRTLGFF,TGTGCCAGCAGTTTAGGTGGACGAACGCTCGGTTTCTTT
TRBJ2-3,TRBD2,once,TRBV12-5,CASGSLAGGPTGTDTQYF,TGTGCTAGTGGTTCACTAGCGGGGGGCCCTACGGGCACAGATACGCAGTATTTT
TRBJ1-5,.,.,TRBV5-8,CASSRGGDPNQPQHF,TGTGCCAGCAGCAGGGGAGGGGACCCCAATCAGCCCCAGCATTTT